This T cell receptor beta chain was sequenced for a study of cytomegalovirus exposure and HLA in healthy donors. PCR employed 60 Vbeta and 13 Jbeta primers. The table came from immunoSEQ multiplex PCR; TCRdb's copy has only in-frame clones and leaves some out. The sample holds 100,000 or so clones; roughly 73% are singletons and the top ten take 6.5% to 9.5%. The germline CDR1 and CDR2 sequences are SGHRS and YFSETQ. V was clipped by 4 bases and J by 7 bases; unmatched bases: 7. The CDR3 covers 15 residues. The sequence was collected from a woman aged 40 to 50 in good health and CMV-seropositive. The J gene is TRBJ2-2, the V gene TRBV5-1, with 10 positions matching TRBD1. The material sequenced was PBMCs. The CDR3 sequence is CASSGGQGYNGELFF. CDR3 bases: TGCGCCAGCAGCGGGGGACAGGGGTATAACGGGGAGCTGTTTTTT.